This TCR beta chain came from a study of T-cell memory formation after mild COVID-19. Trimming shortened V by 1 base and J by 5 bases, and 9 bases separated the two germline ends. Per the germline V gene, CDR1 is SGHTA and CDR2 is FQGNSA. The CDR3 has 14 residues. TCRdb recomputed calls from the 5' RACE reads with MiXCR, one row per CDR3 protein. The sample shows some 450,000 distinct CDR3 sequences, 20% of them seen only once. This receptor was identified in an adult woman who had mild COVID-19 (a few samples of this study predate the infection). Cell type and time point are not known. Material for sequencing was PBMCs or a T cell subset sorted from them (not recorded which). The chain carries TRBV7-2 and TRBJ2-1; D tentatively fits TRBD1 or TRBD2 (5 bases each). In nucleotides, the CDR3 is TGTGCCAGCAGCTTAGTGTGGGGGAACAATGAGCAGTTCTTC. Encoded protein: CASSLVWGNNEQFF.